These 29 T cell receptor beta chains originate from one sample sequenced in a study of OX40 agonist ivuxolimab in advanced cancers. This table comes from immunoSEQ multiplex PCR, and its TCRdb copy is limited to in-frame clones, with some not included. The sample lists roughly 34,000 clones, around 80% occurring once. Sequences were derived from CD4+ or CD8+ T cells sorted from blood, sampled in a trial of the OX40 agonist ivuxolimab. The receptor source for this set is an adult with an advanced solid tumor such as melanoma, head and neck, liver or kidney cancer.

The table lists this clone with a few counts. The rearrangement uses TRBV15 and TRBJ1-1; D remains ambiguous. Germline CDR1 LNHNV, CDR2 YYDKDF (reference sequence). This CDR3 has 19 residues. The germline V and J ends were trimmed by 0 bases and 1 base, with 21 bases remaining between them. As DNA, the CDR3 is TGTGCCACCAGCAGAGAGGACCCTAAACGGGCCCCCGGGAACACTGAAGCTTTCTTT. Residues: CATSREDPKRAPGNTEAFF. The full variable domain, completed using reference TRBV15 and TRBJ1-1, is DAMVIQNPRYQVTQFGKPVTLSCSQTLNHNVMYWYQQKSSQAPKLLFHYYDKDFNNEADTPDNFQSRRPNTSFCFLDIRSPGLGDTAMYLCATSREDPKRAPGNTEAFFGQGTRLTVV.

This clone occurred a few times. The V and J genes are TRBV19 and TRBJ1-6; D is ambiguous. The CDR3 has 16 residues. Per germline, CDR1 LNHDA and CDR2 SQIVND (reference sequence). Trimming pared 7 bases from V and 7 bases from J, leaving 20 bases between. The DNA of the CDR3 is TGTGCCAGTACCTCCTCGTTGGGCTCGGGAAATTCACCCCTCCACTTT. Protein product: CASTSSLGSGNSPLHF.

V usage is TRBV12-5 and J usage is TRBJ1-5, with 7 bases aligning to TRBD1. The germline V gene encodes CDR1 LGHNT and CDR2 FRNRAP. The junction had 9 bases not matched to a gene; V was cut back by 2 bases and J by 8 bases. CDR3 size: 15 residues. The CDR3 sequence is CASGLPTGDGKPQHF. The CDR3 coding sequence is TGTGCTAGTGGTTTGCCTACAGGGGATGGGAAGCCCCAGCATTTT. Filled out from reference TRBV12-5 and TRBJ1-5, the complete variable domain reads DARVTQTPRHKVTEMGQEVTMRCQPILGHNTVFWYRQTMMQGLELLAYFRNRAPLDDSGMPKDRFSAEMPDATLATLKIQPSEPRDSAVYFCASGLPTGDGKPQHFGDGTRLSIL.

The rearrangement uses TRBV25-1 and TRBJ1-5, with a possible D match to TRBD1 (5 bases). Germline CDR1 reads MGHDK; CDR2 reads SYGVNS. This CDR3 is 14 amino acids long. V was trimmed by 4 bases and J by 5 bases, leaving 12 bases between them. In DNA, the CDR3 is TGTGCCAGCAGTGTACAGGTTCCTCATCAGCCCCAGCATTTT. Its translation is CASSVQVPHQPQHF.

V gene TRBV7-6 combines with J gene TRBJ2-3; D is ambiguous. V was clipped by 2 bases and J by 5 bases, with 5 bases between them. Germline lookup yields CDR1 SGHVS and CDR2 FNYEAQ. The CDR3 loop spans 12 amino acids. CDR3 protein: CASSLFGDTQYF. The DNA of the CDR3 is TGTGCCAGCAGCTTATTCGGAGATACGCAGTATTTT.

This chain uses TRBV5-6 with TRBJ2-7, with a possible D match to TRBD2 (6 bases). The CDR3 is 14 amino acids. The V end lost 3 bases, the J end lost 1 base, and 11 bases lay between the germline ends. Germline lookup yields CDR1 SGHDT and CDR2 YYEEEE. The CDR3 nucleotides are TGTGCCAGCAGCTGGGACTTTACTTCCTACGAGCAGTACTTC. Translation gives CASSWDFTSYEQYF.

V usage is TRBV19 and J usage is TRBJ1-5, with 7 bases fitting TRBD1. Germline CDR1 LNHDA, CDR2 SQIVND (reference sequence). This CDR3 has 15 residues. Losses at the gene ends were 0 bases for V and 6 bases for J; bases not matched to a gene: 5. CDR3 region: CASSIEGGGGQPQHF. CDR3 coding DNA: TGTGCCAGTAGTATAGAAGGAGGGGGCGGTCAGCCCCAGCATTTT. Filled out from reference TRBV19 and TRBJ1-5, the complete variable domain reads DGGITQSPKYLFRKEGQNVTLSCEQNLNHDAMYWYRQDPGQGLRLIYYSQIVNDFQKGDIAEGYSVSREKKESFPLTVTSAQKNPTAFYLCASSIEGGGGQPQHFGDGTRLSIL.

This clone was detected a few times. The rearrangement uses TRBV9 and TRBJ1-6; TRBD1 aligns across 9 bases. Germline-derived CDR1 and CDR2 are SGDLS and YYNGEE. CDR3 size: 14 residues. Trimming removed 5 bases from V and 9 bases from J; junction bases left unmatched: 6. CDR3 sequence (DNA): TGTGCCAGCAGTGAGGACAGGGGAACTTCACCCCTCCACTTT. Translating it yields CASSEDRGTSPLHF.

This clone has a handful of counts. This chain joins TRBV7-9 and TRBJ1-1; 7 bases map to TRBD1. The V gene end was trimmed by 3 bases and the J gene end by 7 bases; junction bases not matched to a gene: 11. This CDR3 has 15 residues. The germline gives CDR1 SEHNR, CDR2 FQNEAQ (reference sequence). CDR3 sequence: CASSFPSDRRGEAFF. The CDR3 nucleotides read TGTGCCAGCAGCTTCCCCTCGGACAGGCGGGGTGAAGCTTTCTTT.

The chain has TRBV5-4 and TRBJ2-1; D is undetermined. CDR1 and CDR2 (germline): SGHNT, YYREEE (reference sequence). The CDR3 has 12 residues. Trimming took 0 bases from V and 8 from J, leaving 6 bases between them. The CDR3 nucleotides are TGTGCCAGCAGCTTGGCGGTACATGAGCAGTTCTTC. This translates into CASSLAVHEQFF.

The chain combines TRBV2 with TRBJ2-5; D tentatively reads TRBD1 or TRBD2 (5 bases each). This CDR3 region has 15 residues. Germline assignment: CDR1 SNHLY and CDR2 FYNNEI. Trimming cost V 8 bases and J 3 bases, with 19 bases left between them. The CDR3 sequence is CASGRDVTREETQYF. CDR3 coding DNA: TGTGCCAGCGGACGGGACGTAACCCGGGAAGAGACCCAGTACTTC. Based on the CDR3 plus reference TRBV2 and TRBJ2-5, the full variable domain is EPEVTQTPSHQVTQMGQEVILRCVPISNHLYFYWYRQILGQKVEFLVSFYNNEISEKSEIFDDQFSVERPDGSNFTLKIRSTKLEDSAMYFCASGRDVTREETQYFGPGTRLLVL.

The chain has TRBV19 and TRBJ1-1, with D possibly matching TRBD1 (5 bases). The CDR3 is made up of 21 amino acids. Per germline, CDR1 LNHDA and CDR2 SQIVND (reference sequence). Between the trimmed V and J ends, which lost 3 bases and 4 bases, there was a span of 33 bases. The CDR3 loop is CASSIKSTRLGTTRWGTEAFF. In nucleotides, the CDR3 is TGTGCCAGTAGTATTAAGTCTACCCGCTTAGGGACGACTCGGTGGGGCACTGAAGCTTTCTTT.

The chain combines TRBV9 with TRBJ2-1; possibly TRBD2 for D (5 bases). Germline lookup yields CDR1 SGDLS and CDR2 YYNGEE. The CDR3 extends over 13 amino acids. V gave up 0 bases and J gave up 12 bases, with 13 bases separating them. DNA for the CDR3: TGTGCCAGCAGCGTAGTGGGAGCTAGTGGGCAGTTCTTC. As protein: CASSVVGASGQFF.

V is TRBV10-2 and J is TRBJ1-5; D gene ambiguous. The CDR3 extends over 14 amino acids. Per germline, CDR1 WSHSY and CDR2 SAAADI. Trimming cost V 3 bases and J 0 bases, with 6 bases left between them. CDR3 amino acids: CASSERYSNQPQHF. The CDR3 nucleotides read TGCGCCAGCAGTGAACGGTATAGCAATCAGCCCCAGCATTTT.

The chain's CDR3 is CASSATDSYNSPLHF. CDR3 nucleotide sequence: TGTGCCAGCTCCGCAACGGACAGCTATAATTCACCCCTCCACTTT. The rearrangement joins TRBV18 to TRBJ1-6, with D maybe TRBD1 (6 bases). This CDR3 contains 15 residues. V was cut by 6 bases and J by 3 bases, with 12 bases left in between. Germline CDR1 is KGHSH and CDR2 is LQKENI.

The chain uses TRBV29-1 and TRBJ2-1; the D gene is possibly TRBD1 (5 bases). Germline loops: CDR1 SQVTM, CDR2 ANQGSEA. The CDR3 has 14 amino acids. V lost 6 bases to trimming and J lost 5 bases, with 17 bases between them. As DNA, the CDR3 is TGCAGCGTCCCCACGGGTGCCAGGGACAATGAGCAGTTCTTC. The encoded protein is CSVPTGARDNEQFF.

This chain uses TRBV29-1 with TRBJ2-3; 7 bases match TRBD2. The CDR3 consists of 16 residues. CDR1 is SQVTM, CDR2 ANQGSEA, per germline. The ends lost 1 base at V and 0 bases at J; junction bases unmatched: 7. In nucleotides, the CDR3 is TGCAGCGTTGAAGGTTTAGCGGGTTCTAGCACAGATACGCAGTATTTT. It is translated as CSVEGLAGSSTDTQYF.

A few counts support this clone. The chain has TRBV5-4 and TRBJ2-7, with 8 bases identical to TRBD2. Germline assignment: CDR1 SGHNT and CDR2 YYREEE (reference sequence). V shed 1 base and J 4 bases; nucleotides not matched to a gene: 4. The CDR3 sequence is 14 residues long. CDR3 protein: CASSLSGGSYEQYF. CDR3 nucleotide sequence: TGTGCCAGCAGCTTGAGCGGGGGTTCGTACGAGCAGTACTTC.

The rearrangement links TRBV28 to TRBJ1-5; possible D gene TRBD1, 5 bases. The CDR3 covers 14 residues. Germline V gives CDR1 MDHEN, CDR2 SYDVKM. Between the trimmed V and J ends, which lost 8 bases and 2 bases, there was a span of 13 bases. The CDR3 region has the DNA TGTGCCAGCGCCCCGGGGGGAGGCAATCAGCCCCAGCATTTT. Its translation is CASAPGGGNQPQHF.

V and J are TRBV29-1 and TRBJ2-1; the match to TRBD1 covers 10 bases. The germline gives CDR1 SQVTM, CDR2 ANQGSEA. The CDR3 has 13 residues. V lost 4 bases and J lost 4; bases outside the gene matches: 1. The CDR3 nucleotides read TGCAGCGTTGGACAGGGGGCTTACAATGAGCAGTTCTTC. The encoded protein is CSVGQGAYNEQFF.

This clone was observed a few times. The chain carries TRBV6-1 and TRBJ1-2; possible D gene TRBD1, 6 bases. Germline V CDR1 and CDR2: MNHNS, SASEGT. The ends were cut back, 1 base at V and 4 bases at J, with 10 bases in the middle. The CDR3 totals 14 residues. This CDR3 reads CASSEEVRGYGYTF. The CDR3 DNA reads TGTGCCAGCAGTGAAGAGGTCAGGGGCTATGGCTACACCTTC.

The chain employs TRBV28 and TRBJ1-2, with TRBD1 identical over 7 bases. The CDR3 is 13 residues long. Germline CDR1 MDHEN, CDR2 SYDVKM. Trimming at V came to 7 bases and at J to 4 bases, leaving 6 bases not matched to a gene. The DNA for the CDR3 is TGTGCCAGCACCCCAGGGGGGCCCTATGGCTACACCTTC. Encoded protein: CASTPGGPYGYTF.

The V gene is TRBV21-1, the J gene TRBJ2-7. TRBV21-1 corresponds to a pseudogene. The CDR3 consists of 13 residues. The CDR3 here is CASSLSPRYEQYV. In DNA, the CDR3 is TGTGCCAGCAGCTTAAGCCCACGGTACGAGCAGTACGTC.

This clone was counted a single time. The chain couples TRBV5-6 to TRBJ1-6, with D possibly matching TRBD1 (5 bases). The V and J ends lost 0 bases and 6 bases respectively, with 7 bases between them. Looked up from germline, CDR1 is SGHDT and CDR2 is YYEEEE. The CDR3 is 14 amino acids. CDR3 sequence reads: CASSLVGVNSPLHF. The DNA of the CDR3 is TGTGCCAGCAGCTTGGTAGGGGTTAATTCACCCCTCCACTTT.

V and J are TRBV7-8 and TRBJ1-1; 7 bases align to TRBD1. V shed 8 bases, J shed 1 base, and the junction held 4 bases outside the gene matches. Germline values: CDR1 SGHVS, CDR2 FQNEAQ. The CDR3 consists of 13 residues. For the CDR3, the DNA is TGTGCCAGCGGGACAGACACGAACACTGAAGCTTTCTTT. As protein: CASGTDTNTEAFF.

The rearrangement uses TRBV9 and TRBJ1-6; D is unclear. Germline V gene data show CDR1 as SGDLS and CDR2 as YYNGEE. The length of the CDR3 is 13 residues. V lost 1 base to trimming and J lost 6 bases, with 5 bases between them. CDR3 amino acids: CASSVYRNSPLHF. CDR3 DNA: TGTGCCAGCAGCGTATATCGTAATTCACCCCTCCACTTT.

This clone was observed a single time. V is TRBV29-1 and J is TRBJ2-7, with TRBD1 as a possible D gene (5 bases). V lost 8 bases, J lost 3 bases, and 11 bases lay in between. The V gene's germline CDR1 is SQVTM and CDR2 ANQGSEA. This CDR3 has 11 amino acids. The DNA of the CDR3 is TGCAGCATAGGACACTACTACGAGCAGTACTTC. Protein product: CSIGHYYEQYF.

The rearrangement links TRBV7-2 to TRBJ2-1, with 8 bases fitting TRBD2. The CDR3 consists of 16 residues. CDR1 is SGHTA, CDR2 FQGNSA, per germline. V was clipped by 2 bases and J by 4 bases; unmatched bases: 7. The CDR3 nucleotides are TGTGCCAGCAGCTTATTTAGCGGGGCTCTATACAATGAGCAGTTCTTC. This encodes CASSLFSGALYNEQFF. The whole variable domain, filled in from reference TRBV7-2 and TRBJ2-1, reads GAGVSQSPSNKVTEKGKDVELRCDPISGHTALYWYRQSLGQGLEFLIYFQGNSAPDKSGLPSDRFSAERTGGSVSTLTIQRTQQEDSAVYLCASSLFSGALYNEQFFGPGTRLTVL.

The genes are TRBV6-1 and TRBJ2-5, with D perhaps matching TRBD2 (7 bases). V lost 4 bases to trimming and J lost 5 bases, with 20 bases between them. CDR3 length: 16 amino acids. CDR1 and CDR2 from the germline V gene are MNHNS and SASEGT. Here the CDR3 reads CASSGLGAGEGETQYF. The CDR3 DNA sequence: TGTGCCAGCAGTGGGCTAGGGGCAGGGGAGGGGGAGACCCAGTACTTC.